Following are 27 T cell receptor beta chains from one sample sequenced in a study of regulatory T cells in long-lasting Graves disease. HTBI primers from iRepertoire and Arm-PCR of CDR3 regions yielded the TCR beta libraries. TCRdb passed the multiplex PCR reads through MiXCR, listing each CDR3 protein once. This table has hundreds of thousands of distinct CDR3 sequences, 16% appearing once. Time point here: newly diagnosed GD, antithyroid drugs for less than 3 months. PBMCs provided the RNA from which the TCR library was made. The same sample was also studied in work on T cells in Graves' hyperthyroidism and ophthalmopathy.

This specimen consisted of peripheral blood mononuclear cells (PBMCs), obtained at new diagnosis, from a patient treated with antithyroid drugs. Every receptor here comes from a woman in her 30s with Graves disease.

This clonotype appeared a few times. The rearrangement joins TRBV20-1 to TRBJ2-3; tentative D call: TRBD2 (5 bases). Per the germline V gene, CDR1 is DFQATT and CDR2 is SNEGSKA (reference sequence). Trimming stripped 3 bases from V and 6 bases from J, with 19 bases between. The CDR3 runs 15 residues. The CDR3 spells CSASGWTGVMDTQYF. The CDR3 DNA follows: TGCAGTGCTAGTGGTTGGACTGGGGTTATGGATACGCAGTATTTT.

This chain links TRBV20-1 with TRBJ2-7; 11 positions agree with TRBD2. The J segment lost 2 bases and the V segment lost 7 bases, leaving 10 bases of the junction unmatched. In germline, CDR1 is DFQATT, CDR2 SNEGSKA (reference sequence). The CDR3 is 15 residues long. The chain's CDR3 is CSVPGLAERPYEQYF. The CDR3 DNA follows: TGCAGTGTACCGGGACTAGCGGAGAGACCCTACGAGCAGTACTTC.

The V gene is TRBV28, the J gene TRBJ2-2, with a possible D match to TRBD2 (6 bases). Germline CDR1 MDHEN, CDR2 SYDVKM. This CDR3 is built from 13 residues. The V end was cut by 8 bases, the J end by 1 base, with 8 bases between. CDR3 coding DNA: TGTGCCAGCGGGGGAGGGAACACCGGGGAGCTGTTTTTT. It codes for CASGGGNTGELFF.

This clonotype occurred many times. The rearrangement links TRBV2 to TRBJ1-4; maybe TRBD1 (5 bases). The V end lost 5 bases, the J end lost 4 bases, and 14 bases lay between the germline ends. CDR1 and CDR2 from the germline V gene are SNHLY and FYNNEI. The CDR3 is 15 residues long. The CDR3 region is CASSPDTPVNEKLFF. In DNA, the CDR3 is TGTGCCAGCAGTCCGGACACTCCAGTTAATGAAAAACTGTTTTTT.

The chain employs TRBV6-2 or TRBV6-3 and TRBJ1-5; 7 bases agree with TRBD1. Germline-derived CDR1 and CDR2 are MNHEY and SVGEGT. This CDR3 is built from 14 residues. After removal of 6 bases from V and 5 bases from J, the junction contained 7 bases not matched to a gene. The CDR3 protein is CASRPGQRDQPQHF. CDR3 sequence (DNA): TGTGCCAGCAGACCGGGACAGAGAGATCAGCCCCAGCATTTT.

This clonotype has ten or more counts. In DNA form, the CDR3 reads TGTGCCAGCAGCCGAGGACAGGGAAACACCATATATTTT. This gives the protein CASSRGQGNTIYF. The V gene is TRBV7-9, the J gene TRBJ1-3; D is possibly TRBD1 (6 bases). This CDR3 is 13 amino acids long. From germline, CDR1 is SEHNR and CDR2 FQNEAQ (reference sequence). V was trimmed by 5 bases and J by 4 bases, leaving 9 bases between them.

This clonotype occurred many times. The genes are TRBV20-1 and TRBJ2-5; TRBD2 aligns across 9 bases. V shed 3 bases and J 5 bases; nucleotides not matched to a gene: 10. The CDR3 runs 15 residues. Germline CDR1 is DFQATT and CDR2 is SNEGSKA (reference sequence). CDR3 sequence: CSASGAGGLLETQYF. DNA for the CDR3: TGCAGTGCTAGTGGAGCGGGAGGTTTGTTGGAGACCCAGTACTTC.

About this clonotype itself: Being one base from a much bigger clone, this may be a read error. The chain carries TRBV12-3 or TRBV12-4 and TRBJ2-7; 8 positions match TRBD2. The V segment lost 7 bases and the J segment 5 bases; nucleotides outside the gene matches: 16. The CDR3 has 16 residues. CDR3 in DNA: TGTGCCAGCACCGGGCCTAGCGGGCCAGTTCGGGACGAGCAGTACTTC. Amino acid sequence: CASTGPSGPVRDEQYF.

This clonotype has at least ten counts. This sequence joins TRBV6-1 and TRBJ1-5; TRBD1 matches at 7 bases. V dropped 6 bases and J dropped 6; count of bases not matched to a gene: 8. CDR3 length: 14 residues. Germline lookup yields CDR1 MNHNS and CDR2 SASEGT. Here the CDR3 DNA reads TGTGCCAGCAGGGACAGGCTGGGCGTTCAGCCCCAGCATTTT. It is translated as CASRDRLGVQPQHF.

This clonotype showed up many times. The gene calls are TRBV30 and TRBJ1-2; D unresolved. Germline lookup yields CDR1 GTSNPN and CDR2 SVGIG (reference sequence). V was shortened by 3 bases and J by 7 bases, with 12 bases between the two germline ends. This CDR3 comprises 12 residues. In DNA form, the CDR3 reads TGTGCCTGGAGCTTGGTGTGGGTTGGCTACACCTTC. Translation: CAWSLVWVGYTF.

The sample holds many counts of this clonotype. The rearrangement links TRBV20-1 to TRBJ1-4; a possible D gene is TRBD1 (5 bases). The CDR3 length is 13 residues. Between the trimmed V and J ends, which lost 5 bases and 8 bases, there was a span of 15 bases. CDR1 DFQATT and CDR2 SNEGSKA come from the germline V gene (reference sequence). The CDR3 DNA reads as TGCAGTGCTGAGGGGACCTATCGGGAAAAACTGTTTTTT. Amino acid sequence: CSAEGTYREKLFF.

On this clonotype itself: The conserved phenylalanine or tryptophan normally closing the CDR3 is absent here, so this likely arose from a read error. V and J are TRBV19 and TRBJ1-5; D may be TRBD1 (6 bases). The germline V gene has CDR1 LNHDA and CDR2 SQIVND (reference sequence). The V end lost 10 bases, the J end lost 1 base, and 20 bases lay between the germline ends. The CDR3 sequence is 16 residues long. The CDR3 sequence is CATRPAGRGSNQPQHL. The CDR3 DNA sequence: TGTGCCACTCGACCTGCTGGAAGGGGGAGCAATCAGCCCCAGCATTTG.

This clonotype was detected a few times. The CDR3 sequence is CASSHGRTVSGELFF. The DNA of the CDR3 is TGTGCCAGCAGTCACGGACGGACTGTATCGGGGGAGCTGTTTTTT. V is TRBV6-1 and J is TRBJ2-2; weak D call: TRBD2 (5 bases). This CDR3 region has 15 residues. From germline, CDR1 is MNHNS and CDR2 SASEGT. Trimming removed 5 bases at V and 8 bases at J, with 18 bases between.

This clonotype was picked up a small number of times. The CDR3 loop reads CATSRDLMGTEQYF. The DNA for the CDR3 is TGTGCCACCAGCAGAGATTTAATGGGAACCGAGCAGTACTTC. The chain combines TRBV15 with TRBJ2-7; D gene unclear. The CDR3 extends over 14 amino acids. The germline V gene encodes CDR1 LNHNV and CDR2 YYDKDF (reference sequence). Trimming left V 0 bases short and J 6 bases short, with 12 bases between.

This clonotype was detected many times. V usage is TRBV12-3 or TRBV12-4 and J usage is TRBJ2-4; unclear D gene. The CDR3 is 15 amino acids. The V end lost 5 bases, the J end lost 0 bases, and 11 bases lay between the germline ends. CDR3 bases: TGTGCCAGCAGTCAAATAAAATTAGCCAAAAACATTCAGTACTTC. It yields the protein CASSQIKLAKNIQYF.

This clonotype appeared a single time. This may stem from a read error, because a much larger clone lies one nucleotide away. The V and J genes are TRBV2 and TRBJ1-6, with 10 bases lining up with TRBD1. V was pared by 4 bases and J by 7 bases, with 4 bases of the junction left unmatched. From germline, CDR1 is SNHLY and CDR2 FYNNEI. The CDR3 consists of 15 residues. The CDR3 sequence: CASSVGQGGNSPLHF. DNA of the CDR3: TGTGCCAGCAGTGTAGGACAGGGGGGGAATTCACCCCTCCACTTT.

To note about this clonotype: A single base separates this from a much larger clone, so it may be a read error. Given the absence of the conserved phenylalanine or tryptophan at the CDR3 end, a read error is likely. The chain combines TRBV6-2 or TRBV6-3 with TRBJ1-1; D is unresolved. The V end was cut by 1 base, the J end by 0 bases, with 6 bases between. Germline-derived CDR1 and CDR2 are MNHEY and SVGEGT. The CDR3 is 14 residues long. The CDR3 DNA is TGTGCCAGCAGTTACTATCGGGTGAACACTGAAGCTTTCTCT. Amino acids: CASSYYRVNTEAFS.

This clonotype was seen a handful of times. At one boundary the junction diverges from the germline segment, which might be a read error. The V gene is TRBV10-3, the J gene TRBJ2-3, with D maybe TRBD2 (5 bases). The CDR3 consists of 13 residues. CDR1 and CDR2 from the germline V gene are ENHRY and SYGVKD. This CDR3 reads CAIRERHTDTQYF. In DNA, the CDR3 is TGTGCCATCCGTGAGCGGCACACAGATACGCAGTATTTT.

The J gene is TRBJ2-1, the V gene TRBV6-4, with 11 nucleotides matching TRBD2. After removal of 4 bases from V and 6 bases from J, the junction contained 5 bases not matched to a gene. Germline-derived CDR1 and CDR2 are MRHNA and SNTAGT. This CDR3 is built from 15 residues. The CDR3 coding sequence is TGTGCCAGCAGTGCACTAGCGGGAGCTTCCAATGAGCAGTTCTTC. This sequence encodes CASSALAGASNEQFF.

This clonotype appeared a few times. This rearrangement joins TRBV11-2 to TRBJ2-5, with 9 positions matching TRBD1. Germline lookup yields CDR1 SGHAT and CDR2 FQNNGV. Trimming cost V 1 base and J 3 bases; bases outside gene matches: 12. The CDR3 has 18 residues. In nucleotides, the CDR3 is TGTGCCAGCAGCTTAGCCTCATCCTCCGGGACAGGGAAAGAGACCCAGTACTTC. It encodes CASSLASSSGTGKETQYF.

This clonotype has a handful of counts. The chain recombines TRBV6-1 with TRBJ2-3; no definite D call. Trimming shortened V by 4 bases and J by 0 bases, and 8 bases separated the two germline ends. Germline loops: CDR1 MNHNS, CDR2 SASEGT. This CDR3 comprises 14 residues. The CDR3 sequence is CASSVTASTDTQYF. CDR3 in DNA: TGTGCCAGCAGTGTGACGGCAAGCACAGATACGCAGTATTTT.

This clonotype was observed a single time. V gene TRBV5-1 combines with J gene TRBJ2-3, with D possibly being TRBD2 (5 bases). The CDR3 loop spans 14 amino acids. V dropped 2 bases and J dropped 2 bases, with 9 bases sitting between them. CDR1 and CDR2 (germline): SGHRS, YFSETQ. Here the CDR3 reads CASSFGGHTDTQYF. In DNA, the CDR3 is TGCGCCAGCAGCTTTGGCGGGCACACAGATACGCAGTATTTT.

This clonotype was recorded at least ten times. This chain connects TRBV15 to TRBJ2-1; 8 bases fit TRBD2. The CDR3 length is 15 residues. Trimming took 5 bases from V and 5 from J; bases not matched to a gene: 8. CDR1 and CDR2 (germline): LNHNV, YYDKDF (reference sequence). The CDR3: CATSPSGSVNNEQFF. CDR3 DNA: TGTGCCACCAGCCCCAGCGGGAGCGTCAACAATGAGCAGTTCTTC.

This CDR3 reads CSATRPLAGVQNIQYF. DNA for the CDR3: TGCAGTGCCACCCGTCCTCTAGCGGGAGTCCAAAACATTCAGTACTTC. The chain is built from TRBV20-1 and TRBJ2-4; 10 positions agree with TRBD2. Germline CDR1 DFQATT, CDR2 SNEGSKA (reference sequence). With 6 bases clipped from V and 5 bases from J, the junction kept 13 bases outside the gene matches. CDR3 length equals 16 residues.

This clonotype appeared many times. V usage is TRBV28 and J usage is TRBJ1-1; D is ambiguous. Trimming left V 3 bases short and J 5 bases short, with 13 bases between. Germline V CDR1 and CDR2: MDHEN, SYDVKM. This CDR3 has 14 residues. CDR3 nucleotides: TGTGCCAGCAGTTTTTCATATAGGAGAACTGAAGCTTTCTTT. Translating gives CASSFSYRRTEAFF.

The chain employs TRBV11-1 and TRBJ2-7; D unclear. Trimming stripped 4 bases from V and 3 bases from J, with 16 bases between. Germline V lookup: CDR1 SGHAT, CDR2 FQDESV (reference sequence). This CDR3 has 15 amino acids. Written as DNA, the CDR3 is TGTGCCAGCAGCTCCTCCAGTGCCTCTATCTACGAGCAGTACTTC. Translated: CASSSSSASIYEQYF.

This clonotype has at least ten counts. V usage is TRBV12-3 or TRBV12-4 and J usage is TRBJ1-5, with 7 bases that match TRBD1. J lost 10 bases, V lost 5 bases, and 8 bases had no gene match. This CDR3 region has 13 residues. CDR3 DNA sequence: TGTGCCAGCAGTCGGGGACAGCAATACCCCCAGCATTTT. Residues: CASSRGQQYPQHF.